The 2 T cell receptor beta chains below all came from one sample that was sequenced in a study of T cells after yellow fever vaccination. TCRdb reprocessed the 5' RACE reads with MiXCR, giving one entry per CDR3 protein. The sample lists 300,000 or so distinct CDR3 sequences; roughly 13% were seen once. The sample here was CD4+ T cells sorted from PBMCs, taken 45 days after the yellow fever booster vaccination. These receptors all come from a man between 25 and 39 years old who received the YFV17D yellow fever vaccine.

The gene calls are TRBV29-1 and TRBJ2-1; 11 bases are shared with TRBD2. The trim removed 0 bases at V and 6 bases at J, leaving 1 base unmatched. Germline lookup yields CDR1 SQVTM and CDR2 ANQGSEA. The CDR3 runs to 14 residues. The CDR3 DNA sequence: TGCAGCGTTGAAGACGGACTAGCGGGCAATGAGCAGTTCTTC. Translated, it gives CSVEDGLAGNEQFF.

This chain's CDR3 is CASRTGLAGSYEQYF. As DNA, the CDR3 is TGTGCCAGCAGGACCGGACTAGCGGGAAGCTACGAGCAGTACTTC. This chain uses TRBV12-3 or TRBV12-4 with TRBJ2-7; 12 positions match TRBD2. The CDR3 length is 15 residues. V was clipped by 6 bases and J by 3 bases; unmatched bases: 6.